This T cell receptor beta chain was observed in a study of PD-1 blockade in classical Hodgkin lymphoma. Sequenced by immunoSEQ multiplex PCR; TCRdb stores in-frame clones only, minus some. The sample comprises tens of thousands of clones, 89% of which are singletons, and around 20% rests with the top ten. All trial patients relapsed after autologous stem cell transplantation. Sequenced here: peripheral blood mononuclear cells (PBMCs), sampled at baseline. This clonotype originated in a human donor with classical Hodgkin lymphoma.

CDR3 in DNA: TGTGCCAGCAGCTTCGGTCAGTCCTACGAGCAGTACTTC. Translating it yields CASSFGQSYEQYF. The J gene is TRBJ2-7, the V gene TRBV5-6; no reliable D call. The CDR3 spans 13 residues. Trimming pared 2 bases from V and 1 base from J, leaving 7 bases between. Germline V gives CDR1 SGHDT, CDR2 YYEEEE.